One T cell receptor beta chain is described in this entry. Antigen: not known. This sample was included in a study of T cell responses to AZD1222 COVID-19 vaccine. TCRdb's table, derived via immunoSEQ multiplex PCR, lists solely in-frame clones and lacks some. Among approximately 140,000 clones listed, about 90% were seen once. Overall study findings and caveats: Sampling that yielded the repertoires occurred only after the peak T cell response. Receipt of two AZD1222 doses was followed by a rise in Spike-specific TCR breadth and depth.

V dropped 2 bases and J dropped 5 bases, with 6 bases sitting between them. The CDR3 consists of 12 residues. This receptor was taken from an adult in good health. V usage is TRBV12-3 or TRBV12-4 and J usage is TRBJ1-1, with D hard to call. This specimen consisted of peripheral blood, obtained on day 0 of AZD1222 vaccination. Here the CDR3 DNA reads TGTGCCAGCAGTTTATTGTATACTGAAGCTTTCTTT. This sequence encodes CASSLLYTEAFF.